Shown below are 10 T cell receptor beta chains from a single sample sequenced in a study of vaccination effects on CD4 cells after COVID-19. Sequenced by immunoSEQ multiplex PCR; TCRdb stores in-frame clones only, minus some. The sample consists of 20,000 to 25,000 clones, about three quarters of them appearing once. These receptors' targets are unknown. Prior to sequencing, the ViraFEST assay stimulated PBMC with viral peptide pools, which expanded the antigen-specific CD4+ T cells. After roughly 11 days in culture, the CD4+ T cells were isolated. According to the study, vaccine recipients showed no prior SARS-CoV-2 infection and negative nucleocapsid antibodies. The sample consisted of CD4+ T cells from PBMCs cultured with HCoV-NL63 spike peptides, taken before COVID-19 vaccination. All receptors derive from a human donor who received a COVID-19 vaccine.

This rearrangement joins TRBV7-2 to TRBJ2-1, with 9 bases lining up with TRBD1. Trimming at V came to 9 bases and at J to 0 bases, leaving 6 bases not matched to a gene. CDR1 and CDR2 from the germline V gene are SGHTA and FQGNSA. This CDR3 is 15 amino acids long. The CDR3 DNA follows: TGTGCCAGTATAATGGACAGGGGCTCCTACAATGAGCAGTTCTTC. Protein sequence: CASIMDRGSYNEQFF.

The chain carries TRBV28 and TRBJ2-4; D remains ambiguous. With 4 bases removed from V and 0 bases from J, the gap between germline ends came to 16 bases. Germline values: CDR1 MDHEN, CDR2 SYDVKM. This CDR3 is 17 amino acids long. The DNA for the CDR3 is TGTGCCAGCAGTTCCAACTCAGGCAGTTTAGCCAAAAACATTCAGTACTTC. Translated, it gives CASSSNSGSLAKNIQYF.

The chain has TRBV6-5 and TRBJ2-5; 12 bases map to TRBD2. CDR1 is MNHEY and CDR2 is SVGAGI in the germline V gene. The V gene end was trimmed by 6 bases and the J gene end by 5 bases; junction bases not matched to a gene: 7. The CDR3 length is 15 residues. The CDR3 protein is CASRPSGGASETQYF. DNA for the CDR3: TGTGCCAGCAGACCTAGCGGGGGGGCCAGCGAGACCCAGTACTTC.

The rearrangement uses TRBV6-5 and TRBJ1-5, with unresolved D. This CDR3 is built from 13 residues. Deletions cut 6 bases from V and 5 bases from J, with 11 bases between. Per germline, CDR1 MNHEY and CDR2 SVGAGI. As DNA, the CDR3 is TGTGCCAGCAGGACCAGGAACCATCAGCCCCAGCATTTT. This encodes CASRTRNHQPQHF.

Worth noting for this clone: One end of the junction varies from germline; a read error may be responsible. The chain joins TRBV7-7 to TRBJ2-6; TRBD1 aligns across 7 bases. The CDR3 runs 17 residues. The germline V gene has CDR1 SSHAT and CDR2 FNYEAQ (reference sequence). In DNA, the CDR3 is TGTGCTAGCAGCTTAGAAAGGGGGCGCACGGGGGCCAACGTCCTGACTTTC. As protein: CASSLERGRTGANVLTF.

This sequence joins TRBV2 and TRBJ1-2; D gene ambiguous. CDR3 size: 13 residues. Trimming took 5 bases from V and 2 from J, leaving 9 bases between them. CDR1 and CDR2 (germline): SNHLY, FYNNEI. CDR3 residues: CASSRTENYGYTF. DNA of the CDR3: TGTGCCAGCAGTCGGACGGAAAACTATGGCTACACCTTC.

This chain joins TRBV9 and TRBJ2-5; D is possibly TRBD1 (5 bases). The V end lost 0 bases, the J end lost 3 bases, and 9 bases lay between the germline ends. Germline-derived CDR1 and CDR2 are SGDLS and YYNGEE. This CDR3 comprises 14 residues. In DNA form, the CDR3 reads TGTGCCAGCAGCGTAGGACAGAAAGAAGAGACCCAGTACTTC. Protein sequence: CASSVGQKEETQYF.

The V call is TRBV29-1, the J call TRBJ1-1; no definite D call. Deletions cut 4 bases from V and 0 bases from J, with 9 bases between. The V gene's germline CDR1 is SQVTM and CDR2 ANQGSEA. This CDR3 has 13 amino acids. CDR3 sequence (DNA): TGCAGCGTTGTAGCGTTAATGAACACTGAAGCTTTCTTT. This encodes CSVVALMNTEAFF.

CDR3 amino acids: CSVARGTDTQYF. The DNA of the CDR3 is TGCAGCGTTGCTCGCGGCACAGATACGCAGTATTTT. The chain couples TRBV29-1 to TRBJ2-3, with no clear D. From germline, CDR1 is SQVTM and CDR2 ANQGSEA. Trimming removed 4 bases at V and 1 base at J, with 6 bases between. The CDR3 sequence is 12 residues long.

The chain has TRBV28 and TRBJ1-2; D not certain. This CDR3 is 14 amino acids long. V was trimmed by 3 bases and J by 5 bases, leaving 13 bases between them. Germline CDR1 reads MDHEN; CDR2 reads SYDVKM. DNA for the CDR3: TGTGCCAGCAGTTTCGGGCAGAGAATGTATGGCTACACCTTC. Amino acids: CASSFGQRMYGYTF.